This T cell receptor beta chain was identified in a study of OX40 agonist ivuxolimab in advanced cancers. Sequencing was performed with immunoSEQ multiplex PCR; in TCRdb, only in-frame clones are kept and a portion is missing. The sample includes around 84,000 clones, 89% seen only once; the top ten take roughly 0.17%. V shed 8 bases and J shed 0 bases, with 8 bases lying between them. Germline lookup yields CDR1 MNHNY and CDR2 SVGAGI (reference sequence). This CDR3 is built from 13 residues. This clonotype was sampled from an adult with an advanced solid tumor such as melanoma, head and neck, liver or kidney cancer. V usage is TRBV6-6 and J usage is TRBJ1-3; tentatively, D is TRBD1 (5 bases). The input for sequencing was CD4+ or CD8+ T cells sorted from blood, taken in a trial of the OX40 agonist ivuxolimab. CDR3 nucleotides: TGTGCCAGCTGGGGGAACTCTGGAAACACCATATATTTT. Encoded protein: CASWGNSGNTIYF.